The 10 T cell receptor beta chains below were found in one sample sequenced in a study of blood T cell repertoires in COVID-19 (dated by TCRdb to 2020 to 2021). The library came from the immunoSEQ multiplex PCR assay. TCRdb limited this immuneACCESS table to in-frame rearrangements with V and J called. A share of clones is missing; checked studies link under half to unresolved V genes, and the rest is unexplained. The sample table contains roughly 180,000 clones; only one count was recorded for 79% of them. Together, the top ten hold roughly 8% of the sample. The sequenced material came from peripheral blood. The receptors here all came from a woman aged 60-75 years with COVID-19, enrolled during active disease.

The chain combines TRBV5-1 with TRBJ2-1, with unresolved D. Germline V CDR1 and CDR2: SGHRS, YFSETQ. The germline V and J ends were trimmed by 0 bases and 1 base, with 5 bases remaining between them. The CDR3 spans 14 residues. The CDR3, as DNA: TGCGCCAGCAGCTTGGATCAGTCCTACAATGAGCAGTTCTTC. This translates into CASSLDQSYNEQFF.

The rearrangement links TRBV3-1 (or the pseudogene TRBV3-2) to TRBJ1-5, with unresolved D. Trimming cost V 1 base and J 0 bases, with 7 bases left between them. The CDR3 extends over 15 amino acids. From germline, CDR1 is LGHDT and CDR2 YNNKEL (reference sequence). The CDR3 bases are TGTGCCAGCAGCCAAGGGTCAGGTAGCAATCAGCCCCAGCATTTT. Encoded protein: CASSQGSGSNQPQHF.

The rearrangement joins TRBV9 to TRBJ2-2; TRBD2 matches 11 bases. This CDR3 is built from 15 residues. Germline V CDR1 and CDR2: SGDLS, YYNGEE. J was trimmed by 6 bases and V by 5 bases; bases with no gene match: 6. CDR3 amino acids: CASSFSGRAAGELFF. The CDR3, as DNA: TGTGCCAGCAGTTTTAGCGGGAGGGCCGCCGGGGAGCTGTTTTTT.

V gene TRBV28 combines with J gene TRBJ2-5; D is perhaps TRBD2 (6 bases). This CDR3 spans 14 amino acids. Germline V gene sequence: CDR1 MDHEN, CDR2 SYDVKM. With 3 bases removed from V and 1 base from J, the gap between germline ends came to 9 bases. The CDR3 nucleotides are TGTGCCAGCAGTTTGAGGACTATCCAAGAGACCCAGTACTTC. Encoded protein: CASSLRTIQETQYF.

This chain links TRBV5-1 with TRBJ2-2, with 7 bases matching TRBD1. This CDR3 region has 15 residues. The junction had 7 bases not matched to a gene; V was cut back by 4 bases and J by 4 bases. Germline V CDR1 and CDR2: SGHRS, YFSETQ. In nucleotides, the CDR3 is TGCGCCAGCAGCCACGCAAACAGGGGCACCGGGGAGCTGTTTTTT. This codes for CASSHANRGTGELFF.

This clone has only one observation. The gene calls are TRBV29-1 and TRBJ1-3, with D possibly matching TRBD1 (6 bases). The CDR3 runs 16 residues. In germline, CDR1 is SQVTM, CDR2 ANQGSEA. V lost 7 bases, J lost 0 bases, and 19 bases lay in between. The CDR3 sequence: CSALMRGPLSGNTIYF. The CDR3 bases are TGCAGCGCCTTGATGCGGGGGCCCCTCTCTGGAAACACCATATATTTT.

This chain joins TRBV7-2 and TRBJ1-4, with 7 bases fitting TRBD1. The V gene end was trimmed by 3 bases and the J gene end by 0 bases; junction bases not matched to a gene: 13. This CDR3 spans 19 amino acids. Germline CDR1 is SGHTA and CDR2 is FQGNSA. The CDR3 region is CASSLGRQGTGPTNEKLFF. DNA of the CDR3: TGTGCCAGCAGCTTGGGCAGACAGGGTACGGGACCAACTAATGAAAAACTGTTTTTT.

This chain uses TRBV28 with TRBJ1-1, with D possibly TRBD1 on 6 matching bases. Trimming cost V 5 bases and J 8 bases, with 21 bases left between them. The CDR3 consists of 15 residues. Germline loops: CDR1 MDHEN, CDR2 SYDVKM. Here the CDR3 reads CASSLPTGSTVEAFF. As DNA, the CDR3 is TGTGCCAGCAGTCTACCGACAGGTTCCACCGTAGAAGCTTTCTTT.

The CDR3 sequence is CASSQGQWTGELFF. The CDR3 DNA reads TGTGCCAGCAGCCAGGGGCAGTGGACCGGGGAGCTGTTTTTT. The chain is built from TRBV27 and TRBJ2-2, with D perhaps TRBD1 (6 bases). The CDR3 has 14 amino acids. The V and J ends lost 6 bases and 5 bases respectively, with 13 bases between them. Germline V lookup: CDR1 MNHEY, CDR2 SMNVEV (reference sequence).

The chain recombines TRBV6-5 with TRBJ2-5, with D tentatively TRBD2 (5 bases). V was pared by 2 bases and J by 5 bases, with 12 bases between. The V gene's germline CDR1 is MNHEY and CDR2 SVGAGI. The CDR3 covers 14 residues. The CDR3 DNA reads TGTGCCAGCAGTTACGGAGGCAAAGAGGAGACCCAGTACTTC. It codes for CASSYGGKEETQYF.